One and the same sample provided the 11 T cell receptor beta chains below, sequenced in a study of shared clonotypes between healthy human individuals. Method: immunoSEQ multiplex PCR; TCRdb's copy keeps in-frame clones and lacks some. The data contain roughly 1 million clones, roughly 75% of them singletons. Sequencing used memory CD4+ T cells sorted from blood. Subset: CD45RA-negative fraction. These receptors were obtained from a man aged 18 to 29 in good health.

The rearrangement links TRBV7-8 to TRBJ2-3; D might be TRBD2 (5 bases). The V and J ends lost 2 bases and 6 bases respectively, with 9 bases between them. The CDR3 loop spans 13 amino acids. Germline V gene sequence: CDR1 SGHVS, CDR2 FQNEAQ. In DNA form, the CDR3 reads TGTGCCAGCAGCTTAAGAGGGCGGGATACGCAGTATTTT. Residues: CASSLRGRDTQYF. Full variable domain (remainder filled in from reference TRBV7-8 and TRBJ2-3): GAGVSQSPRYKVAKRGQDVALRCDPISGHVSLFWYQQALGQGPEFLTYFQNEAQLDKSGLPSDRFFAERPEGSVSTLKIQRTQQEDSAVYLCASSLRGRDTQYFGPGTRLTVL.

This clone was seen a handful of times. The chain joins TRBV7-6 to TRBJ2-7; D is tentatively TRBD1 or TRBD2 (5 bases each). The CDR3 runs 12 residues. Trimming shortened V by 1 base and J by 5 bases, and 6 bases separated the two germline ends. Per germline, CDR1 SGHVS and CDR2 FNYEAQ. This chain's CDR3 is CASSLGGDEQYF. CDR3 sequence (DNA): TGTGCCAGCAGCTTAGGAGGGGACGAGCAGTACTTC.

The gene calls are TRBV14 and TRBJ1-1; D call uncertain. The V end lost 4 bases, the J end lost 1 base, and 10 bases lay between the germline ends. The CDR3 runs 14 residues. Germline assignment: CDR1 SGHDN and CDR2 FVKESK. In nucleotides, the CDR3 is TGTGCCAGCAGCCGACGGGCAGGGAACACTGAAGCTTTCTTT. This codes for CASSRRAGNTEAFF.

V usage is TRBV7-2 and J usage is TRBJ2-7, with D possibly matching TRBD2 (6 bases). V gave up 9 bases and J gave up 13 bases, with 22 bases separating them. CDR1 is SGHTA and CDR2 is FQGNSA in the germline V gene. The CDR3 has 12 residues. The CDR3 nucleotides are TGTGCCAGGAAATCACACATGCGGGACTGCTACTTC. Amino acids: CARKSHMRDCYF.

The chain has TRBV28 and TRBJ2-6; D assignment may be TRBD1 or TRBD2 (5 bases each). CDR1 is MDHEN, CDR2 SYDVKM, per germline. The CDR3 is 15 amino acids. Trimming cost V 3 bases and J 2 bases, with 8 bases left between them. The CDR3 region has the DNA TGTGCCAGCAGTTTGGGGGTGGCTGGGGCCAACGTCCTGACTTTC. Encoded protein: CASSLGVAGANVLTF. The variable domain in full, with the rest retrieved from reference TRBV28 and TRBJ2-6, is DVKVTQSSRYLVKRTGEKVFLECVQDMDHENMFWYRQDPGLGLRLIYFSYDVKMKEKGDIPEGYSVSREKKERFSLILESASTNQTSMYLCASSLGVAGANVLTFGAGSRLTVL.

The rearrangement joins TRBV7-2 to TRBJ1-3; D might be TRBD1 (5 bases). Trimming took off 11 bases at V and 0 bases at J, with 17 bases between the two ends. Germline V gene data show CDR1 as SGHTA and CDR2 as FQGNSA. This CDR3 is built from 15 residues. CDR3 sequence: CAGRDAGNSGNTIYF. The DNA of the CDR3 is TGTGCCGGCCGGGACGCGGGGAACTCTGGAAACACCATATATTTT.

The chain recombines TRBV10-3 with TRBJ1-1, with a tentative D call TRBD1 (6 bases). From germline, CDR1 is ENHRY and CDR2 SYGVKD. The CDR3 runs to 15 residues. V was clipped by 5 bases and J by 1 base, with 14 bases between them. The CDR3 loop reads CAISNERGSNTEAFF. CDR3 sequence (DNA): TGTGCCATCAGTAATGAAAGGGGGTCGAACACTGAAGCTTTCTTT.

V and J are TRBV1 and TRBJ1-2. TRBV1 is a recognized pseudogene. The CDR3 has 14 amino acids. The CDR3 nucleotides are TGCACCAGCAGCCAGCCCCCTTGTTGGGATGGCTACACCTTC. This codes for CTSSQPPCWDGYTF.

The rearrangement joins TRBV27 to TRBJ2-3; 9 bases match TRBD2. The CDR3 is 16 residues long. Germline CDR1 is MNHEY and CDR2 is SMNVEV (reference sequence). The J segment lost 2 bases and the V segment lost 11 bases, leaving 14 bases of the junction unmatched. The CDR3 DNA reads as TGTGCCGGTCTGGGGGGGCGGGAGGGAATCACAGATACGCAGTATTTT. Its translation is CAGLGGREGITDTQYF.

The CDR3 DNA reads as TGTGCCAGCAGTGTCCCTCTCTATGAGCAGTTCTTC. This translates into CASSVPLYEQFF. The chain joins TRBV6-1 to TRBJ2-1; D is unresolved. Germline-derived CDR1 and CDR2 are MNHNS and SASEGT. The CDR3 sequence is 12 residues long. With 4 bases removed from V and 8 bases from J, the gap between germline ends came to 9 bases.

The rearrangement uses TRBV5-1 and TRBJ1-2, with 8 bases fitting TRBD1. The CDR3 spans 14 residues. CDR1 is SGHRS and CDR2 is YFSETQ in the germline V gene. The J segment lost 3 bases and the V segment lost 8 bases, leaving 9 bases of the junction unmatched. The CDR3 nucleotides read TGCGCCAGGCCCGGGGACAGGCGATACTATGGCTACACCTTC. Translation gives CARPGDRRYYGYTF.